The present entry profiles one TCR beta chain with its context. The record originates from a study of shared T cell receptors in the human thymus. CDR1 and CDR2 from the germline V gene are SEHNR and FQNEAQ (reference sequence). The CDR3 is 13 residues long. Trimming took off 9 bases at V and 7 bases at J, with 16 bases between the two ends. The assay was immunoSEQ multiplex PCR, and TCRdb's table has in-frame clones only and misses some. The table includes approximately 580,000 clones, approximately 80% detected once. These same records also appear under a second study, on human thymus T cells. As that report states: From resections taken during corrective heart surgery, the thymus tissue was obtained. Thymic and blood repertoires appeared to show biased V and J gene usage.

This TCR was recovered from a boy in the first two years of life with a congenital heart defect. Material: thymocytes. The V call is TRBV7-9, the J call TRBJ1-5; D perhaps matches TRBD1 (6 bases). The CDR3 sequence is CARPWGGDQPQHF. The CDR3 region has the DNA TGTGCCAGGCCCTGGGGGGGCGACCAGCCCCAGCATTTT.